This T cell receptor (beta chain) was documented in a study of post-analysis software for immune sequencing data. Broader study findings: Batch-mates among the samples co-clustered strongly by F measure. Multiple sclerosis patients showed significantly lower normalized Chao1 diversity than controls did. Comparison of patients with controls showed five TRBV segments more frequent in patients, TRBV5-6, TRBV5-1 and TRBV20-1 among them.

Prepared libraries of TCR beta cDNA carried unique molecular identifiers. T cells numbering about 0.9 to 10 million yielded cDNA molecules that totaled around 500,000. TCRdb recomputed calls from the PCR reads with MiXCR, one row per CDR3 protein. The sample consists of 430,000 or so distinct CDR3 sequences, about 40% of them appearing once. Worth noting for this clonotype: Its antigen is not known.

The CDR3 extends over 14 amino acids. Trimming removed 7 bases at V and 9 bases at J, with 16 bases between. The germline V gene encodes CDR1 LNHDA and CDR2 SQIVND (reference sequence). The source of this sequence is a girl aged 2-10 years with multiple sclerosis. J is TRBJ1-6 and V is TRBV19; no clear D. Sample: blood. The CDR3 here is CASNSDLGGSPLHF. The DNA for the CDR3 is TGTGCCAGTAATTCGGACCTAGGAGGTTCACCCCTCCACTTT.